This T cell receptor beta chain appears in the sequencing data of a study of response to subunit inactivated influenza vaccine. Whole-study findings and limits: Researchers suggested that each seasonal influenza vaccination recruits few new T cells.

V gave up 5 bases and J gave up 2 bases; unmatched junction bases: 10. The CDR3 covers 16 residues. CDR1 and CDR2 from the germline V gene are SEHNR and FQNEAQ (reference sequence). TCRdb independently ran MiXCR on the RT-PCR reads; one entry per CDR3 protein. The sample carries about 650,000 distinct CDR3 sequences, approximately 15% recorded once. Only a few counts were recorded for this clonotype. Its target is not known. The chain uses TRBV7-9 and TRBJ2-5, with 8 nucleotides matching TRBD2. The sample in question was PBMCs from blood, obtained about 12 days after vaccination. The sequence derives from a man in his forties or fifties who received an inactivated influenza vaccine. Here the CDR3 reads CASSRGGTFFQETQYF. The CDR3 coding sequence is TGTGCCAGCAGCCGCGGGGGGACCTTTTTTCAAGAGACCCAGTACTTC.